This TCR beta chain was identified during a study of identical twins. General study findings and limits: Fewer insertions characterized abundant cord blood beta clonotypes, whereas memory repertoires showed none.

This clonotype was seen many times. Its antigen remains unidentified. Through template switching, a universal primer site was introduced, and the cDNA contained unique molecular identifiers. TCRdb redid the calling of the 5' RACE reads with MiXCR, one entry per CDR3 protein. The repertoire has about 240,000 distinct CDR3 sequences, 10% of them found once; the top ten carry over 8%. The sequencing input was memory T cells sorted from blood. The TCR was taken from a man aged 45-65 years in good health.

DNA for the CDR3: TGTGCCAGCAGCTTGGATATGGGGGAGACCCAGTACTTC. Its translation: CASSLDMGETQYF. V is TRBV5-4 and J is TRBJ2-5; D remains unclear. The germline V and J ends were trimmed by 0 bases and 5 bases, with 8 bases remaining between them. The germline V gene has CDR1 SGHNT and CDR2 YYREEE (reference sequence). The CDR3 has 13 residues.